This T cell receptor (beta chain) was identified in a study of OX40 agonist ivuxolimab in advanced cancers. Unmatched junction bases numbered 15, after V lost 3 bases and J lost 8 bases. The CDR3 is 16 residues long. Germline loops: CDR1 SGDLS, CDR2 YYNGEE. Generated by immunoSEQ multiplex PCR, the TCRdb table keeps only in-frame clones and is missing some. The sample includes 55,000 to 75,000 clones, around 90% of them seen just once. This chain uses TRBV9 with TRBJ1-2, with 8 bases aligning to TRBD1. This receptor was identified in an adult with an advanced solid tumor such as melanoma, head and neck, liver or kidney cancer. The material sequenced was CD4+ or CD8+ T cells sorted from blood, taken in a trial of the OX40 agonist ivuxolimab. The CDR3 DNA sequence: TGTGCCAGCAGCGCCGGACAGGGAGTGGGGAGTAAAGGCTACACCTTC. Protein: CASSAGQGVGSKGYTF.